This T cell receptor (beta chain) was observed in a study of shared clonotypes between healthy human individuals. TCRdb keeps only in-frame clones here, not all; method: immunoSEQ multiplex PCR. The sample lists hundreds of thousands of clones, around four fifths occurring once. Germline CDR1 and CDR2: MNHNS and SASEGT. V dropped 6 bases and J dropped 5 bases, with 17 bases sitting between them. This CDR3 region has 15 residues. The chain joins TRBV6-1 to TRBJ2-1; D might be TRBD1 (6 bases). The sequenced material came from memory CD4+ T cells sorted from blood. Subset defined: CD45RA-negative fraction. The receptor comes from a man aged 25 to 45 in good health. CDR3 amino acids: CASRPNPGTHNEQFF. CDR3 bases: TGTGCCAGCAGGCCTAACCCCGGGACACACAATGAGCAGTTCTTC.